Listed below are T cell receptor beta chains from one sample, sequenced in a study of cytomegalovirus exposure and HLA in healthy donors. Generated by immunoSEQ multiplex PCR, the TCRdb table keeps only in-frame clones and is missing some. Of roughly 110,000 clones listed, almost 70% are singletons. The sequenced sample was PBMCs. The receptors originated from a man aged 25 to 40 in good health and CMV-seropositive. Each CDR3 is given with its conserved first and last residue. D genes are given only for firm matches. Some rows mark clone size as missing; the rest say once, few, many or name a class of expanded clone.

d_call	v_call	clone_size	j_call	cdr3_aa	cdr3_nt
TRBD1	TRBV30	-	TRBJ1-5	CAWRDRDNQPQHF	TGTGCCTGGAGGGACAGGGACAATCAGCCCCAGCATTTT
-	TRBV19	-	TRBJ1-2	CASSGARDYGYTF	TGTGCCAGTAGTGGGGCAAGGGACTATGGCTACACCTTC
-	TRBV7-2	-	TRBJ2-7	CASSLAVQTTYEQYF	TGTGCCAGCAGCTTAGCGGTACAGACTACCTACGAGCAGTACTTC
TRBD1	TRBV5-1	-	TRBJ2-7	CASSLVPTGNEQYF	TGCGCCAGCAGCTTGGTACCGACAGGGAACGAGCAGTACTTC
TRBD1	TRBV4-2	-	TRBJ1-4	CASSDRGQGFRTNEKLFF	TGTGCCAGCAGCGACCGTGGACAGGGGTTTCGAACTAATGAAAAACTGTTTTTT
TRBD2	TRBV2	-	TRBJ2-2	CASTKTSGGAGGELFF	TGTGCCAGCACCAAGACTAGCGGGGGGGCCGGCGGGGAGCTGTTTTTT
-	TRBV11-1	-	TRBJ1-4	CASSDPGRANEKLFF	TGTGCCAGCAGCGACCCTGGCAGGGCAAATGAAAAACTGTTTTTT
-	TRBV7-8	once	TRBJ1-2	CASSSTGAYGYTF	TGTGCCAGCAGCTCTACAGGTGCCTATGGCTACACCTTC
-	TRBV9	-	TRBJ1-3	CASSVGPFRNTIYF	TGTGCCAGCAGCGTAGGTCCCTTTCGAAACACCATATATTTT
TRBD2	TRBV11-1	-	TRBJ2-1	CASSLRTSGVSEQFF	TGTGCCAGCAGCTTAAGGACTAGCGGTGTTAGTGAGCAGTTCTTC
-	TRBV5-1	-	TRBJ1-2	CASSLQQGQYYGYTF	TGCGCCAGCAGCTTGCAGCAGGGACAATACTATGGCTACACCTTC
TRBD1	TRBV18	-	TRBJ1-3	CASSPTGDGGNTIYF	TGTGCCAGCTCGCCCACAGGGGACGGTGGAAACACCATATATTTT
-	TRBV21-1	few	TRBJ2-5	CASSPDTPPGHEPETQYF	TGTGCCAGCAGCCCAGATACTCCTCCGGGACACGAGCCAGAGACCCAGTACTTC
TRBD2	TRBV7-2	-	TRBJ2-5	CASSLAASGGQETQYF	TGTGCCAGCAGCTTAGCGGCTAGCGGGGGCCAAGAGACCCAGTACTTC
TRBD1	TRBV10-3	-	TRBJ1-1	CAISGDRGTTEAFF	TGTGCCATCAGCGGGGACAGGGGTACCACTGAAGCTTTCTTT
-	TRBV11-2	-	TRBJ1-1	CASSPQGNTEAFF	TGTGCCAGCAGCCCTCAGGGAAACACTGAAGCTTTCTTT
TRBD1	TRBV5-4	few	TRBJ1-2	CASSTGQGYGYTF	TGTGCCAGCAGCACGGGACAGGGTTACGGCTACACCTTC
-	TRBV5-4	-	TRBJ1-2	CASSPAGREYGYTF	TGTGCCAGCAGCCCTGCCGGCAGGGAATATGGCTACACCTTC
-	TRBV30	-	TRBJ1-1	CAWSLTAGNTEAFF	TGTGCCTGGAGTCTAACCGCGGGGAACACTGAAGCTTTCTTT
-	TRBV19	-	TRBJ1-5	CASSIDADAYQPQHF	TGTGCCAGTAGTATAGACGCGGATGCTTATCAGCCCCAGCATTTT
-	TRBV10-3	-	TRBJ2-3	CAITSRRGITDTQYF	TGTGCCATCACTTCGAGACGGGGGATCACAGATACGCAGTATTTT
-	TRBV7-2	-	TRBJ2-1	CASSLALGGGGSYNEQFF	TGTGCCAGCAGCTTAGCGCTCGGGGGAGGGGGGTCCTACAATGAGCAGTTCTTC
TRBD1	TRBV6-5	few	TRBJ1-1	CASSLGGTGYTEAFF	TGTGCCAGCAGCCTCGGAGGGACAGGGTACACTGAAGCTTTCTTT
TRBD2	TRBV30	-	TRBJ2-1	CACGPRGTSVYNEQFF	TGTGCTTGCGGCCCCCGGGGGACTAGCGTCTACAATGAGCAGTTCTTC